Below are 7 T cell receptor beta chains sequenced from a single sample in a study of blood T cell repertoires in COVID-19. Generated by immunoSEQ multiplex PCR, the TCRdb table keeps only in-frame clones and is missing some. The sample includes about 280,000 clones, 88% of them seen just once. Sequenced input: PBMCs or T cells enriched from blood (not recorded which). Receptors were obtained from a woman in her fifties or sixties in a cohort exposed to, infected with or recovered from COVID-19 (not recorded which).

This chain uses TRBV7-9 with TRBJ2-1; 8 nucleotides line up with TRBD2. Unmatched junction bases numbered 5, after V lost 1 base and J lost 6 bases. Germline lookup yields CDR1 SEHNR and CDR2 FQNEAQ (reference sequence). The CDR3 is 15 residues long. CDR3 nucleotide sequence: TGTGCCAGCAGCTTAGATTTTAGCGGGATCAATGAGCAGTTCTTC. Amino acid sequence: CASSLDFSGINEQFF. Full variable domain (rest looked up from reference TRBV7-9 and TRBJ2-1): DTGVSQNPRHKITKRGQNVTFRCDPISEHNRLYWYRQTLGQGPEFLTYFQNEAQLEKSRLLSDRFSAERPKGSFSTLEIQRTEQGDSAMYLCASSLDFSGINEQFFGPGTRLTVL.

V usage is TRBV5-1 and J usage is TRBJ1-4; 11 positions agree with TRBD1. The germline CDR1 and CDR2 sequences are SGHRS and YFSETQ. The CDR3 loop spans 15 amino acids. After removal of 4 bases from V and 7 bases from J, the junction contained 6 bases not matched to a gene. The CDR3 region is CASSAGQGAGEKLFF. For the CDR3, the DNA is TGCGCCAGCAGCGCCGGACAGGGGGCAGGTGAAAAACTGTTTTTT. The whole variable domain, filled in from reference TRBV5-1 and TRBJ1-4, reads KAGVTQTPRYLIKTRGQQVTLSCSPISGHRSVSWYQQTPGQGLQFLFEYFSETQRNKGNFPGRFSGRQFSNSRSEMNVSTLELGDSALYLCASSAGQGAGEKLFFGSGTQLSVL.

This chain connects TRBV19 to TRBJ2-2; 7 bases match TRBD1. The ends lost 5 bases at V and 2 bases at J; junction bases unmatched: 5. There are 15 residues in the CDR3. Germline CDR1 LNHDA, CDR2 SQIVND (reference sequence). The CDR3 DNA reads as TGTGCCAGTAGTTCCTGGACAGGCAACACCGGGGAGCTGTTTTTT. Its translation is CASSSWTGNTGELFF.

The chain links TRBV10-2 to TRBJ1-5; TRBD1 aligns across 9 bases. CDR1 and CDR2 (germline): WSHSY, SAAADI. The CDR3 consists of 17 residues. Trimming cost V 3 bases and J 0 bases; bases outside gene matches: 6. The CDR3 DNA reads as TGCGCCAGCAGTGATACGGGACAGGGTTATAGCAATCAGCCCCAGCATTTT. Residues: CASSDTGQGYSNQPQHF.

This clone has only a few counts. J is TRBJ1-1 and V is TRBV28; D might be TRBD1 (6 bases). Germline values: CDR1 MDHEN, CDR2 SYDVKM. This CDR3 region has 14 residues. V dropped 5 bases and J dropped 0 bases, with 10 bases sitting between them. The CDR3 region is CASSLDSLNTEAFF. The CDR3, as DNA: TGTGCCAGCAGTCTGGACAGCCTGAACACTGAAGCTTTCTTT.

The chain uses TRBV15 and TRBJ1-1; D may be TRBD1 (6 bases). V was pared by 3 bases and J by 0 bases, with 11 bases between. Germline lookup yields CDR1 LNHNV and CDR2 YYDKDF (reference sequence). The CDR3 consists of 15 residues. The CDR3 DNA reads TGTGCCACCAGCAGCACGGGGGGGCTGAACACTGAAGCTTTCTTT. Translating it yields CATSSTGGLNTEAFF.

The V call is TRBV19, the J call TRBJ2-2, with 15 bases matching TRBD2. In germline, CDR1 is LNHDA, CDR2 SQIVND (reference sequence). The CDR3 totals 17 residues. J was trimmed by 8 bases and V by 7 bases; bases with no gene match: 11. The CDR3 sequence: CASTTPGLAGGGGELFF. For the CDR3, the DNA is TGTGCCAGTACCACACCGGGACTAGCGGGAGGTGGTGGGGAGCTGTTTTTT.